This T cell receptor (beta chain) was profiled in a study of shared clonotypes between healthy human individuals. Sequencing used immunoSEQ multiplex PCR; TCRdb keeps in-frame clones, though not all of them. The top ten clones hold around 0.38% of a sample with over 2 million clones, 85% to 95% of them seen once. The CDR3 extends over 12 amino acids. The V end lost 6 bases, the J end lost 2 bases, and 6 bases lay between the germline ends. CDR1 is MDHEN, CDR2 SYDVKM, per germline. Source material: naive CD4+ T cells from PBMCs. Subset reported: CD45RA+ positively selected. The TCR sequence derives from a man aged 18 to 30 in good health. Some clones in this sample may be carry-over from other donors' samples. This chain connects TRBV28 to TRBJ2-3; D remains ambiguous. The CDR3 bases are TGTGCCAGCAGGAGTCCCACAGATACGCAGTATTTT. Protein: CASRSPTDTQYF.